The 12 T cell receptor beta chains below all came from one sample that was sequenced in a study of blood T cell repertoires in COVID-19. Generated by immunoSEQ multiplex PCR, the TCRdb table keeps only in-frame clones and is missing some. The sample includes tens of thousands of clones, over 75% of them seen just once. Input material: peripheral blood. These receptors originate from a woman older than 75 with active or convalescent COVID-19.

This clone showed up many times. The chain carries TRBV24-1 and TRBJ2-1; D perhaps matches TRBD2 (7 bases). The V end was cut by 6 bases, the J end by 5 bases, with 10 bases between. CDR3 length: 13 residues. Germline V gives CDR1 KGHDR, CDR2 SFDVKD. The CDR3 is CATSSGDNNEQFF. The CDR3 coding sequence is TGTGCCACCAGTAGCGGGGACAACAATGAGCAGTTCTTC.

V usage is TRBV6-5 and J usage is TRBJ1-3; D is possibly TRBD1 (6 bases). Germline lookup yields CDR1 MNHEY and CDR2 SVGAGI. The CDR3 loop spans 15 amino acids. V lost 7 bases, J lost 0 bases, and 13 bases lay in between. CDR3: CASKPQGNSGNTIYF. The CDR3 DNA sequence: TGTGCCAGCAAGCCCCAGGGGAACTCTGGAAACACCATATATTTT.

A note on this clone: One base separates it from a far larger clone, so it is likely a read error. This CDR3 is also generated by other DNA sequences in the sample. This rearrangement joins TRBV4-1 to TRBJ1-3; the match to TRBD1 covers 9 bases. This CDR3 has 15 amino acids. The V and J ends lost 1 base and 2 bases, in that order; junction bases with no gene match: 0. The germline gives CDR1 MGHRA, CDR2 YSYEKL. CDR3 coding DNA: TGCGCCAGCAGCCAAGGACAGGGGGCTGGAAACACCATATATTTT. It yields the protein CASSQGQGAGNTIYF.

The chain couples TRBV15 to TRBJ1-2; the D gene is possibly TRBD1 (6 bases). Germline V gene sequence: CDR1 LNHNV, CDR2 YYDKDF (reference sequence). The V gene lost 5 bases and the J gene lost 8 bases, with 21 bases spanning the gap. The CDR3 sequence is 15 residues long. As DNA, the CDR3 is TGTGCCACCAGCGGCACAGGGTATCGGTCGTACGGCTACACCTTC. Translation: CATSGTGYRSYGYTF.

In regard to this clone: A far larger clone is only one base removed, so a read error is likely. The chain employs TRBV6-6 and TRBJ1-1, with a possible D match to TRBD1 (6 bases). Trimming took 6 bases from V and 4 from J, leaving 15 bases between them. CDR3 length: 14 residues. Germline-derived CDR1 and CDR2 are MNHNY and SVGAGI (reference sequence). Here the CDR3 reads CASSTTGAITEAFF. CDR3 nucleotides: TGTGCCAGCAGCACGACAGGAGCGATCACTGAAGCTTTCTTT.

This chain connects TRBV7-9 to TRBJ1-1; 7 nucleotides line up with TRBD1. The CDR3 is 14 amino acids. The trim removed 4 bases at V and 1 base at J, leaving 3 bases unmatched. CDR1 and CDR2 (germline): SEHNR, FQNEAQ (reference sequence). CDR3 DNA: TGTGCCAGCAGCTCGGGACAGCAGAACACTGAAGCTTTCTTT. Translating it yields CASSSGQQNTEAFF.

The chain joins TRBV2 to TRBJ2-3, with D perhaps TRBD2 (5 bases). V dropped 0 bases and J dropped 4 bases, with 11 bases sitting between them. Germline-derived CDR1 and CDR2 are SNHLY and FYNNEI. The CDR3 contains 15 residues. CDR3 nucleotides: TGTGCCAGCAGTGAAGCGAGGGTGAGGTCAGATACGCAGTATTTT. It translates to CASSEARVRSDTQYF. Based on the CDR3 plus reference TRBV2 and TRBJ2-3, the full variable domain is EPEVTQTPSHQVTQMGQEVILRCVPISNHLYFYWYRQILGQKVEFLVSFYNNEISEKSEIFDDQFSVERPDGSNFTLKIRSTKLEDSAMYFCASSEARVRSDTQYFGPGTRLTVL.

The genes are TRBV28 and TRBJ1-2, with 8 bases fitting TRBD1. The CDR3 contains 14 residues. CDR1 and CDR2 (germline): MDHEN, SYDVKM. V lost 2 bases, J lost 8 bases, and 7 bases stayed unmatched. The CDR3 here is CASSLTAGGFGYTF. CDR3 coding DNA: TGTGCCAGCAGTTTAACCGCAGGGGGCTTCGGCTACACCTTC.

CDR3 bases: TGTGCCAGCAGCGTACAGGGGCCCAATTCACCCCTCCACTTT. It is translated as CASSVQGPNSPLHF. The rearrangement uses TRBV11-2 and TRBJ1-6; 7 nucleotides line up with TRBD1. The CDR3 is made up of 14 amino acids. Trimming at V came to 5 bases and at J to 7 bases, leaving 5 bases not matched to a gene. The germline CDR1 and CDR2 sequences are SGHAT and FQNNGV.

Here the CDR3 reads CASSLLGQGVDRLFF. The CDR3 DNA is TGTGCCAGCAGCTTGTTAGGACAGGGGGTGGATCGACTGTTTTTT. The chain carries TRBV5-4 and TRBJ1-4, with 10 bases identical to TRBD1. The CDR3 is made up of 15 amino acids. V dropped 1 base and J dropped 13; count of bases not matched to a gene: 10. Germline CDR1 and CDR2: SGHNT and YYREEE (reference sequence).

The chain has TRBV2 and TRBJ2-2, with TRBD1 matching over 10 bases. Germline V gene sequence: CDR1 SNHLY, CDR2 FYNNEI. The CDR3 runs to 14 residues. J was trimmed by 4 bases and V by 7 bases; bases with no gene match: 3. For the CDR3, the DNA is TGTGCCAGCAAGGGACAGGGGATCACCGGGGAGCTGTTTTTT. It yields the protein CASKGQGITGELFF.

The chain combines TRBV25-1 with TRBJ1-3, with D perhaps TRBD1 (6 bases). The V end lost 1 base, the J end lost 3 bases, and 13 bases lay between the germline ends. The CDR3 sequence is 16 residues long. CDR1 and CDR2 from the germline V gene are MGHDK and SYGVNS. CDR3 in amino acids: CASSEFITQGGNTIYF. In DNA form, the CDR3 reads TGTGCCAGCAGTGAATTCATTACACAGGGTGGAAACACCATATATTTT.